This is a list of T cell receptor beta chains from one sample in a study of blood T cell repertoires in COVID-19. Profiled with immunoSEQ multiplex PCR; TCRdb holds only in-frame clones, not every one. The sample has about 110,000 clones; 70% to 90% are singletons. The specimen was peripheral blood. The receptors were sampled from a human donor in a cohort sampled during active COVID-19. Each CDR3 is given with its conserved first and last residue. A D gene is named only where the DNA matches it firmly.

>TRBJ2-7|TRBD1|TRBV11-1
CASGIGQGFSYEQYF
TGTGCCAGCGGGATTGGACAGGGGTTTTCCTACGAGCAGTACTTC
>TRBJ1-2|-|TRBV6-2/TRBV6-3
CASSSRAGSRYGYTF
TGTGCCAGCAGTTCGCGTGCAGGGTCGAGGTATGGCTACACCTTC
>TRBJ1-2|TRBD1|TRBV7-2
CASSIGQGASYGYTF
TGTGCCAGCAGCATAGGACAGGGGGCATCCTATGGCTACACCTTC
>TRBJ1-3|TRBD1|TRBV6-2/TRBV6-3
CASSGIPGQGFYTIYF
TGTGCCAGCAGTGGAATACCGGGACAGGGATTCTACACCATATATTTT
>TRBJ2-2|-|TRBV21-1
CASSPTQGAITGELFF
TGTGCCAGCAGCCCTACCCAGGGGGCTATCACCGGGGAGCTGTTTTTT
>TRBJ1-5|-|TRBV21-1
CASSKAPKGDGQPQHF
TGTGCCAGCAGCAAAGCGCCAAAGGGGGATGGTCAGCCCCAGCATTTT
>TRBJ2-1|-|TRBV4-2
CASSQLVRGCRNEQFF
TGTGCCAGCAGCCAATTGGTACGGGGGTGTCGCAATGAGCAGTTCTTC
>TRBJ1-1|TRBD1|TRBV28
CASSLPTGPTEAFF
TGTGCCAGCAGTTTGCCGACAGGGCCCACTGAAGCTTTCTTT
>TRBJ2-5|TRBD2|TRBV2
CASKALLAGGETQYF
TGTGCCAGCAAGGCCCTCTTAGCGGGAGGAGAGACCCAGTACTTC
>TRBJ2-7|TRBD2|TRBV5-4
CASSSSGSSYEQYF
TGTGCCAGCAGCTCTAGCGGAAGTTCCTACGAGCAGTACTTC
>TRBJ1-2|TRBD1|TRBV2
CASSQTTGTGGYTF
TGTGCCAGCAGTCAGACGACAGGGACTGGTGGCTACACCTTC
>TRBJ2-7|-|TRBV6-1
CASSEREIKQQYF
TGTGCCAGCAGTGAAAGAGAAATCAAGCAGCAGTACTTC
>TRBJ2-5|TRBD1|TRBV11-2
CASSSVTGSGETQYF
TGTGCCAGCAGCTCAGTGACAGGGTCGGGAGAGACCCAGTACTTC